The 17 T cell receptor beta chains below were found in one sample sequenced in a study of T cell repertoires in cytomegalovirus infection. TCRdb re-called the reads through MiXCR, storing one row per CDR3 protein. The sample yields fewer than 550,000 distinct CDR3 sequences, roughly 29% seen once. The specimen was PBMCs. The receptors here all came from a human donor in good health (CMV status not recorded). Some clones in this sample may be carry-over from other donors' samples.

This clonotype appeared a few times. V is TRBV6-1 and J is TRBJ2-5; no clear D gene. V was trimmed by 3 bases and J by 1 base, leaving 6 bases between them. The germline V gene has CDR1 MNHNS and CDR2 SASEGT. The CDR3 has 13 amino acids. The CDR3: CASSETAQETQYF. CDR3 bases: TGTGCCAGCAGTGAGACGGCCCAAGAGACCCAGTACTTC.

V usage is TRBV19 and J usage is TRBJ2-3; 10 nucleotides agree with TRBD1. Germline lookup yields CDR1 LNHDA and CDR2 SQIVND (reference sequence). The CDR3 spans 17 residues. The J segment lost 6 bases and the V segment lost 6 bases, leaving 15 bases of the junction unmatched. CDR3 coding DNA: TGTGCCAGTAGGGAAGGGACAGGGGTGCCCCTCTGGGATACGCAGTATTTT. Its translation: CASREGTGVPLWDTQYF.

The CDR3 here is CSVRQNEKLFF. DNA for the CDR3: TGCAGCGTTCGACAGAATGAAAAACTGTTTTTT. The rearrangement joins TRBV29-1 to TRBJ1-4; D might be TRBD1 (5 bases). From germline, CDR1 is SQVTM and CDR2 ANQGSEA. V was clipped by 5 bases and J by 5 bases, with 6 bases between them. CDR3 length: 11 residues.

The chain joins TRBV5-4 to TRBJ2-5; 13 bases line up with TRBD2. Trimming cost V 3 bases and J 2 bases; bases outside gene matches: 4. This CDR3 is built from 16 residues. The V gene's germline CDR1 is SGHNT and CDR2 YYREEE (reference sequence). The CDR3 DNA is TGTGCCAGCAGCTCGGGGACTAGCGGGGTACAAGAGACCCAGTACTTC. This translates into CASSSGTSGVQETQYF.

This clonotype was seen a handful of times. The chain has TRBV19 and TRBJ2-1; D gene ambiguous. The CDR3 is made up of 13 amino acids. Per germline, CDR1 LNHDA and CDR2 SQIVND (reference sequence). V was trimmed by 8 bases and J by 8 bases, leaving 16 bases between them. The CDR3, as DNA: TGTGCCAGTGGCTTCCCTGTCCTGGATGAGCAGTTCTTC. Translating it yields CASGFPVLDEQFF.

The chain uses TRBV24-1 and TRBJ2-1, with TRBD2 matching 12 bases. J lost 0 bases, V lost 5 bases, and 7 bases had no gene match. The CDR3 is 18 amino acids. Germline V gene lookup returns CDR1 KGHDR and CDR2 SFDVKD. The DNA for the CDR3 is TGTGCCACCAGTGTTTTTCCGACTAGCGGGAGCTCCTACAATGAGCAGTTCTTC. This encodes CATSVFPTSGSSYNEQFF.

DNA for the CDR3: TGTGCCAGCACCCTCGGGACGGAAGCGGGAGTTTACGAGCAGTACTTC. Translated, it gives CASTLGTEAGVYEQYF. The chain is built from TRBV28 and TRBJ2-7; TRBD2 matches 8 bases. Looked up from germline, CDR1 is MDHEN and CDR2 is SYDVKM. V was pared by 7 bases and J by 4 bases, with 15 bases of the junction left unmatched. This CDR3 is built from 16 residues.

This sequence joins TRBV6-2 or TRBV6-3 and TRBJ2-5; D is unresolved. The CDR3 sequence is 13 residues long. V was shortened by 4 bases and J by 7 bases, with 13 bases between the two germline ends. Germline values: CDR1 MNHEY, CDR2 SVGEGT. The CDR3 sequence: CASSLALRRTQYF. CDR3 in DNA: TGTGCCAGCAGTTTGGCGCTCCGGCGGACCCAGTACTTC.

This chain uses TRBV7-2 with TRBJ1-5; 10 bases are shared with TRBD1. CDR1 is SGHTA and CDR2 is FQGNSA in the germline V gene. The CDR3 consists of 17 residues. Trimming took 4 bases from V and 1 from J; bases not matched to a gene: 7. The DNA of the CDR3 is TGTGCCAGCAGCTCCGGGACAGGGGCCGGGAGCAATCAGCCCCAGCATTTT. This codes for CASSSGTGAGSNQPQHF.

Ten or more counts support this clonotype. This chain links TRBV7-2 with TRBJ2-3; maybe TRBD2 (6 bases). Germline CDR1 reads SGHTA; CDR2 reads FQGNSA. Trimming took off 0 bases at V and 0 bases at J, with 10 bases between the two ends. The length of the CDR3 is 16 residues. CDR3 region: CASSLAGGTSTDTQYF. The CDR3 DNA reads as TGTGCCAGCAGCTTAGCTGGCGGGACTAGCACAGATACGCAGTATTTT.

CDR3 protein: CAWSAGIIYEQYF. The CDR3 DNA is TGTGCCTGGAGTGCCGGGATCATCTACGAGCAGTACTTC. The V call is TRBV30, the J call TRBJ2-7, with D perhaps matching TRBD2 (5 bases). CDR1 GTSNPN and CDR2 SVGIG come from the germline V gene (reference sequence). Trimming took 1 base from V and 3 from J, leaving 10 bases between them. CDR3 length: 13 residues.

The chain combines TRBV10-2 with TRBJ2-5, with 9 positions matching TRBD1. With 0 bases clipped from V and 2 bases from J, the junction kept 4 bases outside the gene matches. The germline V gene encodes CDR1 WSHSY and CDR2 SAAADI. The CDR3 spans 16 residues. The CDR3, as DNA: TGCGCCAGCAGTGAGTCGGACAGGGGAGGACAAGAGACCCAGTACTTC. It translates to CASSESDRGGQETQYF.

The rearrangement links TRBV12-3 or TRBV12-4 to TRBJ1-5, with D possibly matching TRBD1 (6 bases). The CDR3 sequence is 17 residues long. Trimming pared 5 bases from V and 2 bases from J, leaving 19 bases between. The CDR3 bases are TGTGCCAGCAGTAACACCCCCCGGGGGCGCGGCAATCAGCCCCAGCATTTT. Protein product: CASSNTPRGRGNQPQHF.

The chain employs TRBV7-6 and TRBJ1-1; D not resolved. Between the trimmed V and J ends, which lost 3 bases and 7 bases, there was a span of 12 bases. This CDR3 region has 13 residues. CDR1 is SGHVS and CDR2 is FNYEAQ in the germline V gene. The CDR3 DNA reads TGTGCCAGCAGCTTGCATTCCGGGGTTGAAGCTTTCTTT. Its protein is CASSLHSGVEAFF.

This clonotype appeared a few times. The J gene is TRBJ2-5, the V gene TRBV13, with D perhaps matching TRBD2 (6 bases). Trimming took off 5 bases at V and 4 bases at J, with 17 bases between the two ends. Per the germline V gene, CDR1 is PRHDT and CDR2 is FYEKMQ (reference sequence). This CDR3 spans 15 amino acids. The CDR3 DNA is TGTGCCAGCAGCGATGAAGCGGGCCGGGGAGAGACCCAGTACTTC. Translating gives CASSDEAGRGETQYF.

This chain connects TRBV14 to TRBJ1-5; 9 positions agree with TRBD1. Germline CDR1 is SGHDN and CDR2 is FVKESK. The CDR3 runs 21 residues. Trimming removed 1 base from V and 2 bases from J; junction bases left unmatched: 18. The CDR3 region has the DNA TGTGCCAGCAGCCAAGTGGTAGGACAGGGGCCATTGGGGGTAGGCAATCAGCCCCAGCATTTT. Residues: CASSQVVGQGPLGVGNQPQHF. Full variable domain (remainder filled in from reference TRBV14 and TRBJ1-5): EAGVTQFPSHSVIEKGQTVTLRCDPISGHDNLYWYRRVMGKEIKFLLHFVKESKQDESGMPNNRFLAERTGGTYSTLKVQPAELEDSGVYFCASSQVVGQGPLGVGNQPQHFGDGTRLSIL.

This clonotype was found many times. V is TRBV28 and J is TRBJ2-2; 10 nucleotides match TRBD2. CDR3 length equals 14 residues. J was trimmed by 7 bases and V by 8 bases; bases with no gene match: 7. The germline V gene encodes CDR1 MDHEN and CDR2 SYDVKM. The CDR3 loop is CASGSSGSIGELFF. The DNA of the CDR3 is TGTGCCAGCGGGTCTAGCGGGAGTATCGGGGAGCTGTTTTTT.